The rows below give T cell receptor beta chains drawn from one sample of a study of cytomegalovirus exposure and HLA in healthy donors. This table comes from immunoSEQ multiplex PCR, and its TCRdb copy is limited to in-frame clones, with some not included. The top ten clones hold roughly 2.9% of a sample with some 110,000 clones, 60% to 75% of them seen once. The specimen was PBMCs. These receptors were collected from a male donor in good health and CMV-seropositive. Both conserved end residues are part of each CDR3. A D gene is named only where the DNA matches it firmly. Clone size is shown for a subset of rows, as once, few, many or a class of expanded clone.

d_call,j_call,clone_size,v_call,cdr3_nt,cdr3_aa
TRBD2,TRBJ2-7,-,TRBV6-5,TGTGCCAGCAGTTACCGGCGGGAGGGCCCCTACGAGCAGTCCTTC,CASSYRREGPYEQSF
TRBD2,TRBJ2-2,-,TRBV19,TGTGCCAGTTTTACCGGACTAGCGGCTATAAACACCGGGGAGCTGTTTTTT,CASFTGLAAINTGELFF
-,TRBJ2-1,-,TRBV5-6,TGTGCCAGCAGCTTGGGGTCCCGACTCTGGGCGGGCAATGAGCAGTTCTTC,CASSLGSRLWAGNEQFF
-,TRBJ1-1,-,TRBV4-2,TGTGCCAGCAGCCAAGATCGGGAGTTAAACACTGAAGCTTTCTTT,CASSQDRELNTEAFF
TRBD1,TRBJ1-1,once,TRBV5-4,TGTGCCAGCAGCCAGGGGGGTCAGAACACTGAAGCTTTCTTT,CASSQGGQNTEAFF
-,TRBJ2-5,-,TRBV18,TGTGCCAGCTCACCGGACAGCCAAGAGACCCAGTACTTC,CASSPDSQETQYF
-,TRBJ2-7,-,TRBV10-3,TGTGCCATCAGTGGCCCGTCTGAGGGCCTCTCCTACGAGCAGTACTTC,CAISGPSEGLSYEQYF
-,TRBJ2-2,-,TRBV5-8,TGTGCCAGCAGCGCCTGGAGGAACACCGGGGAGCTGTTTTTT,CASSAWRNTGELFF
-,TRBJ2-2,-,TRBV6-6,TGTGCCAGCGGCACTACAGGGTACACCGGGGAGCTGTTTTTT,CASGTTGYTGELFF
-,TRBJ2-6,few,TRBV5-1,TGCGCCAGCAGCCCCGAAGACAGGGCCAACGTCCTGACTTTC,CASSPEDRANVLTF
TRBD1,TRBJ1-4,-,TRBV28,TGTGCCAGCAGATATAACAGGGGGCTTTGGGAAAAACTGTTTTTT,CASRYNRGLWEKLFF
TRBD1,TRBJ2-3,-,TRBV5-6,TGTGCCAGCAGCCACCTACAGGGGGCTGGACCAGATACGCAGTATTTT,CASSHLQGAGPDTQYF
-,TRBJ2-3,-,TRBV29-1,TGCAGCGTGAAGCCCAGCACAGATACGCAGTATTTT,CSVKPSTDTQYF
TRBD2,TRBJ2-2,-,TRBV14,TGTGCCAGCAGCCAAGGAACTAGCGGGAGAAACACCGGGGAGCTGTTTTTT,CASSQGTSGRNTGELFF
TRBD1,TRBJ1-1,few,TRBV19,TGTGCCACAAGACAGGGTAACACTGAAGCTTTCTTT,CATRQGNTEAFF
TRBD1,TRBJ1-2,once,TRBV7-9,TGTGCCAGCAGCTTAGAAGGGACAGAACGTAACTATGGCTACACCTTC,CASSLEGTERNYGYTF
TRBD1,TRBJ1-4,-,TRBV6-5,TGTGCCAGCAGTTACAGCGGACAGGGGCTGCAAAAACTGTTTTTT,CASSYSGQGLQKLFF
-,TRBJ2-5,once,TRBV4-3,TGCGCCAGCAGCCAAGATGGAGCAGGGGACGGCGAGACCCAGTACTTC,CASSQDGAGDGETQYF
-,TRBJ2-7,-,TRBV5-6,TGTGCCAGCAGCTTGGTTCGGTCGCCCGCCCACGAGCAGTACTTC,CASSLVRSPAHEQYF
TRBD1,TRBJ1-3,-,TRBV2,TGTGCCAGCAGTGAGGACAGGTCCTCTGGAAACACCATATATTTT,CASSEDRSSGNTIYF
TRBD2,TRBJ2-3,-,TRBV11-3,TGTGCCAGCAGCCCCAGCGGGAGGGCCGAGGGTACGCAGTATTTT,CASSPSGRAEGTQYF
TRBD1,TRBJ2-7,once,TRBV11-2,TGTGCCAGCAGCCTCCGGGGACAGGGCCCCTACGAGCAGTACTTC,CASSLRGQGPYEQYF
TRBD1,TRBJ1-2,-,TRBV13,TGTGCCAGCAGCCCACGCCCGGATCAGACAGGGTTCCATGGCTACACCTTC,CASSPRPDQTGFHGYTF
-,TRBJ2-3,-,TRBV5-6,TGTGCCAGCAGCTTCCCTCCGGGTACGCAGTATTTT,CASSFPPGTQYF
-,TRBJ2-3,few,TRBV28,TGTGCCAGCACCTCAGGGTGGGGACTGTTAACCGACACAGATACGCAGTATTTT,CASTSGWGLLTDTDTQYF
TRBD2,TRBJ2-7,few,TRBV18,TGTGCCAGCTCGCGACGGACTAGCGACTCCTACGAGCAGTACTTC,CASSRRTSDSYEQYF
-,TRBJ1-2,-,TRBV28,TGTGCCAGCAGTTTTGAGGTCCGAGGAAGCTATGGCTACACCTTC,CASSFEVRGSYGYTF
-,TRBJ1-5,-,TRBV7-2,TGTGCCAGCAGCTTCCAAAGGGGACAGCCCCAGCATTTT,CASSFQRGQPQHF
TRBD1,TRBJ1-1,-,TRBV9,TGTGCCAGCAGCTCTCGGACAGGGGGCGGAATGAACACTGAAGCTTTCTTT,CASSSRTGGGMNTEAFF
-,TRBJ1-1,-,TRBV29-1,TGCAGCGTTGAAAAGGGGTTGAACACTGAAGCTTTCTTT,CSVEKGLNTEAFF
TRBD1,TRBJ2-7,-,TRBV4-2,TGTGCCAGCAGCCAAGTCTACAGGGGCGACTCCTACGAGCAGTACTTC,CASSQVYRGDSYEQYF
-,TRBJ2-3,few,TRBV4-3,TGCGCCAGCAGCCAATTATTGGCGGTACCCACAGATACGCAGTATTTT,CASSQLLAVPTDTQYF
TRBD1,TRBJ2-7,-,TRBV7-6,TGTGCCAGCAGCTTAGAGCTCTCCGGGACAGGTTACGAGCAGTACTTC,CASSLELSGTGYEQYF
-,TRBJ1-5,few,TRBV10-3,TGCGGGGTAGCGAGCAATCAGCCCCAGCATTTT,CGVASNQPQHF
-,TRBJ1-3,-,TRBV6-5,TGTGCCAGCAGTGGGGGGTTGGGAAACACCATATATTTT,CASSGGLGNTIYF
TRBD1,TRBJ1-1,few,TRBV7-2,TGTGCCAGCAGCTTAGAACAGGGGGCAAAGGGGACTGAAGCTTTCTTT,CASSLEQGAKGTEAFF
TRBD1,TRBJ2-7,-,TRBV5-4,TGTGCCAGCAGCTTGGGTCAGGGGGTTTCCTACGAGCAGTACTTC,CASSLGQGVSYEQYF
TRBD2,TRBJ2-7,-,TRBV7-2,TGTGCCAGCAGCCCCGAAGGGACTAGCGCTTCCTACGAGCAGTACTTC,CASSPEGTSASYEQYF
TRBD2,TRBJ2-7,-,TRBV7-2,TGTGCCAGCAGCTCTAGCGGGAGAAGTATCGAGCAGTACTTC,CASSSSGRSIEQYF
-,TRBJ2-1,-,TRBV7-8,TGTGCCAGCAGTTCAGGGGATGAGCAGTTCTTC,CASSSGDEQFF
-,TRBJ2-5,-,TRBV30,TGTGCCTGGAGTGTACGGCGGAGCTCTGAGACCCAGTACTTC,CAWSVRRSSETQYF
TRBD1,TRBJ1-4,-,TRBV7-2,TGTGCCAGCAGCGCCGGGACAGCAATTAATGAAAAACTGTTTTTT,CASSAGTAINEKLFF
TRBD1,TRBJ1-2,-,TRBV7-2,TGTGCCAGCAGCTTAGGGACAGGGGATGGCTACACCTTC,CASSLGTGDGYTF
TRBD1,TRBJ1-2,few,TRBV10-3,TGTGCCACTCTAATCGGGACAGCTGACTATGGCTACACCTTC,CATLIGTADYGYTF
TRBD1,TRBJ1-1,-,TRBV7-2,TGTGCCAGCAGCTTAGCCGGGACAGGGAACACTGAAGCTTTCTTT,CASSLAGTGNTEAFF
TRBD1,TRBJ2-7,once,TRBV28,TGTGCCAGCAGCCCCAGTACAGGGGGCACCTACGAGCAGTACTTC,CASSPSTGGTYEQYF
-,TRBJ1-4,once,TRBV2,TGTGCCAGCAGTGAAGCGGGTTGGACAGTCCCTAATGAAAAACTGTTTTTT,CASSEAGWTVPNEKLFF
-,TRBJ2-2,once,TRBV9,TGTGCCAGCAGCGTAGAGGGCAGGGCGGGGATCGGGGAGCTGTTTTTT,CASSVEGRAGIGELFF
-,TRBJ1-4,few,TRBV30,TGTGCCTGGAGCCGGGATCCCTCCAATGAAAAACTGTTTTTT,CAWSRDPSNEKLFF
TRBD1,TRBJ1-2,-,TRBV4-3,TGCGCCAGCAGCCGGACAGGGGGCATCGGCTATGGCTACACCTTC,CASSRTGGIGYGYTF
TRBD2,TRBJ2-7,-,TRBV28,TGTGCCAGCAGTTCATCGGGGGGGCTTTACGAGCAGTACTTC,CASSSSGGLYEQYF
TRBD2,TRBJ2-7,-,TRBV7-2,TGTGCCAGCAGCCCCGACGCCGGGACTAGGCGCTACGAGCAGTACTTC,CASSPDAGTRRYEQYF
TRBD1,TRBJ1-2,-,TRBV20-1,TGCAGTGCTAGTAGAGACAGGGTGGAATTCTTC,CSASRDRVEFF
-,TRBJ2-3,-,TRBV28,TGTGCCAGCAGTTTATCGGCTCAGGCCCAGCATACGCAGTATTTT,CASSLSAQAQHTQYF
TRBD2,TRBJ2-3,-,TRBV7-9,TGTGCCAGCAGCTTGGGGGGAGGGAGCTATACGCAGTATTTT,CASSLGGGSYTQYF
-,TRBJ1-1,few,TRBV11-2,TGTGCCAGCTATCGCGAGGGCGCCCAAGAGAACACTGAAGCTTTCTTT,CASYREGAQENTEAFF
TRBD1,TRBJ1-2,-,TRBV6-1,TGTGCCAGTGGCGGTAGGACAGGGGCATTCTATGGCTACACCTTC,CASGGRTGAFYGYTF